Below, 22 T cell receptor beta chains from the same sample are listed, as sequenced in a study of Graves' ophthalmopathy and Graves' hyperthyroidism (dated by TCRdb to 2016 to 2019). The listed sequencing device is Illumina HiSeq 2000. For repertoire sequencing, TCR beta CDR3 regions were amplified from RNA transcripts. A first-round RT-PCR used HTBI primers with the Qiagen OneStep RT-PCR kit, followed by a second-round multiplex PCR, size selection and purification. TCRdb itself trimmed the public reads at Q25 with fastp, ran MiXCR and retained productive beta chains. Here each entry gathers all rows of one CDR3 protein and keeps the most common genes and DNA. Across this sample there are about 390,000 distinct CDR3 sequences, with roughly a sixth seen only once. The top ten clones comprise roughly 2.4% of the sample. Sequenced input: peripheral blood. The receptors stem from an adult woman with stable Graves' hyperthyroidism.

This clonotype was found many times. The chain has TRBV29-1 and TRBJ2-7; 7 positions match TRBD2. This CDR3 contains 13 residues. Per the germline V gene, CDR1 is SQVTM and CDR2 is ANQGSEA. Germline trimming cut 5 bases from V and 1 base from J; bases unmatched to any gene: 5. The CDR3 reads CSVRMGGSYEQYF. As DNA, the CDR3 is TGCAGCGTTCGGATGGGGGGGTCCTACGAGCAGTACTTC.

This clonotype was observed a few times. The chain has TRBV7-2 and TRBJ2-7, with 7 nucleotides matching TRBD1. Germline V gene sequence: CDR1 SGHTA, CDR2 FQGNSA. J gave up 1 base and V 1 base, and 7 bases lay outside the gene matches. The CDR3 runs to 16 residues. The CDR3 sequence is CASSLVGQIGSYEQYF. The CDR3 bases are TGTGCCAGCAGCTTAGTGGGACAGATCGGGTCCTACGAGCAGTACTTC.

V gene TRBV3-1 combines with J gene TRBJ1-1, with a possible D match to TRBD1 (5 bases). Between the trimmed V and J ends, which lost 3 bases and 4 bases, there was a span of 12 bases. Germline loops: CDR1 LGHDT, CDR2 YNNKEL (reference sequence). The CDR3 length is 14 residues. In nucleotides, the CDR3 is TGTGCCAGCAGCCAGGGCCAAGACAGCACTGAAGCTTTCTTT. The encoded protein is CASSQGQDSTEAFF.

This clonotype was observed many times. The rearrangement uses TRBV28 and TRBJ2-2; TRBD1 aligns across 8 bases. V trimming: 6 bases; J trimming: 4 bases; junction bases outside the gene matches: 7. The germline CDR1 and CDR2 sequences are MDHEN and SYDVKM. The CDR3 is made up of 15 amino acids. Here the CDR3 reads CASSSGQEGTGELFF. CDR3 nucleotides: TGTGCCAGCAGCTCGGGACAGGAAGGCACCGGGGAGCTGTTTTTT.

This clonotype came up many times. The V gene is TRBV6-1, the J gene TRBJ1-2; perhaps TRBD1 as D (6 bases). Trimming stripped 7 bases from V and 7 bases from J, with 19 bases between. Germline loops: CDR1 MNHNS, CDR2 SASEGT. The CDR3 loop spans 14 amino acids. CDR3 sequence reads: CASTDYAGAVGYTF. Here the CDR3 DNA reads TGTGCCAGCACTGACTATGCAGGGGCTGTTGGCTACACCTTC.

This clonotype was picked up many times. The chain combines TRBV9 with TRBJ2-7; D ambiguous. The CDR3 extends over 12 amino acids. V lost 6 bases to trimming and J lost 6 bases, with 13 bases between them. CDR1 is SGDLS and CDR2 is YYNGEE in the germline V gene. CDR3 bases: TGTGCCAGCATCTGTATTCGGGTCGAGCAGTACTTC. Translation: CASICIRVEQYF.

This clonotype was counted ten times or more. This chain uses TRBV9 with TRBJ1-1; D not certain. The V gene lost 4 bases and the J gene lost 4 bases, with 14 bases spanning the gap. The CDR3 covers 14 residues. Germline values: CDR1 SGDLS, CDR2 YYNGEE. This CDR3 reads CASSPEVGGTEAFF. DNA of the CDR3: TGTGCCAGCAGCCCAGAGGTTGGTGGCACTGAAGCTTTCTTT.

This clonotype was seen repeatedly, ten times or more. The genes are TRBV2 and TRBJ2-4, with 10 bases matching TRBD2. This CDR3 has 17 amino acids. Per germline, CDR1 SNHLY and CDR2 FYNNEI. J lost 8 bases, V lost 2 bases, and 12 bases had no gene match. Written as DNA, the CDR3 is TGTGCCAGCAGTGAAAGGGGAAGCGGGAGGGCCGTAGACATTCAGTACTTC. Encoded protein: CASSERGSGRAVDIQYF.

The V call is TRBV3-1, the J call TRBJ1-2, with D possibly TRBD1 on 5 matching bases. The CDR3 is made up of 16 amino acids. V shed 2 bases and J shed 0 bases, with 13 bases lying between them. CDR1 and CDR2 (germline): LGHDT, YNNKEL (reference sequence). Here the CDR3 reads CASSQFGQGPNYGYTF. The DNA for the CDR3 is TGTGCCAGCAGCCAATTTGGGCAGGGACCTAACTATGGCTACACCTTC.

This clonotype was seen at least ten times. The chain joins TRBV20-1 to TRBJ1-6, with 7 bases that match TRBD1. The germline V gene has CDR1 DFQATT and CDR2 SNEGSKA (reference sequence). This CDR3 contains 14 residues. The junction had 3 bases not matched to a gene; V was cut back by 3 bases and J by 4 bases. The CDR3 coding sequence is TGCAGTGCTAGCCCGGGACAGTATAATTCACCCCTCCACTTT. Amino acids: CSASPGQYNSPLHF.

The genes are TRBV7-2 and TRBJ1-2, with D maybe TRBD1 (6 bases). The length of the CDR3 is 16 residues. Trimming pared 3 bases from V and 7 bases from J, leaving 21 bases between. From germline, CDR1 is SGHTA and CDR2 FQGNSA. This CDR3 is CASSFAPRDTMAGYTF. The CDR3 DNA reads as TGTGCCAGCAGCTTTGCCCCCCGGGACACAATGGCTGGCTACACCTTC.

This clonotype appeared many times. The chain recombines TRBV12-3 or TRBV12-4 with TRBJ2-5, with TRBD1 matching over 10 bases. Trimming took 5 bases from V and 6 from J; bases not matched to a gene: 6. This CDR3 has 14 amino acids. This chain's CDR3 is CASSTRQGAKTQYF. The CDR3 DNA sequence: TGTGCCAGCAGTACGAGACAGGGGGCAAAGACCCAGTACTTC.

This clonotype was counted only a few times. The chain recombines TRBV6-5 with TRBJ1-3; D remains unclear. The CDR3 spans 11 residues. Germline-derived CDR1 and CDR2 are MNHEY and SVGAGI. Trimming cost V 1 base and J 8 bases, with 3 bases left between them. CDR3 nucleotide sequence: TGTGCCAGCAGTTACTGGGACACCATATATTTT. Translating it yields CASSYWDTIYF.

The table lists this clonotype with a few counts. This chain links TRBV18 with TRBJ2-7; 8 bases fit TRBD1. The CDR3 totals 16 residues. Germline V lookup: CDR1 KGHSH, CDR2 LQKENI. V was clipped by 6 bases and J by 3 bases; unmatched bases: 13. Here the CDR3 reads CASSPRHRTGNYEQYF. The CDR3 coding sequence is TGTGCCAGCTCGCCTCGCCACAGGACAGGGAACTACGAGCAGTACTTC.

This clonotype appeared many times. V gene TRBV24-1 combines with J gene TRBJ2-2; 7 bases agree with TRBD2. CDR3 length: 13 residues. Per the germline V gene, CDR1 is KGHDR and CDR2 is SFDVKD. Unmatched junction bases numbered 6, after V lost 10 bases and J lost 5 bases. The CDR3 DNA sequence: TGTGCCACTGCCCGCGGGGGAACCGGGGAGCTGTTTTTT. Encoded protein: CATARGGTGELFF.

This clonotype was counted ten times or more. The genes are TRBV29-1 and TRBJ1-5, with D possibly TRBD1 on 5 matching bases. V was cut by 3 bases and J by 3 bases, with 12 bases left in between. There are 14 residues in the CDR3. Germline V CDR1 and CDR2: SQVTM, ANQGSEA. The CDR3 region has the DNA TGCAGCGTTGATGGGCCCAGGGTCAATCAGCCCCAGCATTTT. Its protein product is CSVDGPRVNQPQHF. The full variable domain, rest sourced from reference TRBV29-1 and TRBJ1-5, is SAVISQKPSRDICQRGTSLTIQCQVDSQVTMMFWYRQQPGQSLTLIATANQGSEATYESGFVIDKFPISRPNLTFSTLTVSNMSPEDSSIYLCSVDGPRVNQPQHFGDGTRLSIL.

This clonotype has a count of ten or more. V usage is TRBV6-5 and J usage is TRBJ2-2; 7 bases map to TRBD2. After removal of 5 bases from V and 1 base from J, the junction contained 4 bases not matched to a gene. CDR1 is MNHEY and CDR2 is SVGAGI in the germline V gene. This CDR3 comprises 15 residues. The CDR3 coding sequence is TGTGCCAGCAGTCCGACTAGCTTGAACACCGGGGAGCTGTTTTTT. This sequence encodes CASSPTSLNTGELFF.

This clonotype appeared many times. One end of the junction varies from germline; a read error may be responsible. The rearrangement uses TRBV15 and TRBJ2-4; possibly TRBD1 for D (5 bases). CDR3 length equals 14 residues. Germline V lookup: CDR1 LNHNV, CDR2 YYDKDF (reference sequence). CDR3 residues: CATSPGKVGNIKYF. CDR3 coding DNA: TGTGCCACCAGTCCAGGGAAAGTAGGAAACATTAAGTACTTC.

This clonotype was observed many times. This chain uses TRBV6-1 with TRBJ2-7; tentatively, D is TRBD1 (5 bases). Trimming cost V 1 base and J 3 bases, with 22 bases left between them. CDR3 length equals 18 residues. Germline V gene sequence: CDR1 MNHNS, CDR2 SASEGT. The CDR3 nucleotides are TGTGCCAGCAGTGAAGTATACGAGACAGTTAGAATTTTCTACGAGCAGTACTTC. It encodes CASSEVYETVRIFYEQYF.

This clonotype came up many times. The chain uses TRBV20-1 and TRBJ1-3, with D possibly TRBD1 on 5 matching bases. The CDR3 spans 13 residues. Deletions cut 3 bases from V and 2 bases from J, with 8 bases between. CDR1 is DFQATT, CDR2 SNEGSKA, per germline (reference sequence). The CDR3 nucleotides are TGCAGTGCTAGGGGGGTGCCTGGAAACACCATATATTTT. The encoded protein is CSARGVPGNTIYF.

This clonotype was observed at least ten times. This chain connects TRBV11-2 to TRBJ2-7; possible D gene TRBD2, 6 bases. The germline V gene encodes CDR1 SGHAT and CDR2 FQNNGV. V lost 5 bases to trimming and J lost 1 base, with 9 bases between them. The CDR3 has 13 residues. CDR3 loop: CASSPEGSYEQYF. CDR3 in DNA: TGTGCCAGCAGCCCGGAGGGTTCCTACGAGCAGTACTTC. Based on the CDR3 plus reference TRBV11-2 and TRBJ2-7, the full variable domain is EAGVAQSPRYKIIEKRQSVAFWCNPISGHATLYWYQQILGQGPKLLIQFQNNGVVDDSQLPKDRFSAERLKGVDSTLKIQPAKLEDSAVYLCASSPEGSYEQYFGPGTRLTVT.

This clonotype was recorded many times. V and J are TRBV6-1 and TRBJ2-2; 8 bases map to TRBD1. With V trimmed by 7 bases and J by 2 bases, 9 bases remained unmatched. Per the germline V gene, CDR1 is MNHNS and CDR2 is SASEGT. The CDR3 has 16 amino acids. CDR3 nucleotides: TGTGCCAGCAATAAGCGGCAGGGGGCTAACACCGGGGAGCTGTTTTTT. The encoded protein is CASNKRQGANTGELFF.